This T cell receptor beta chain was found in a study of cytomegalovirus exposure and HLA in healthy donors. Study-wide points: There were some public TCRs occurring in many donors, but most TCR sequences were rare. In a later analysis, HLA-associated TCR beta chains were more clonally expanded than equally common others.

As to this clone: The target antigen is unknown.

CDR3 length equals 15 residues. The V gene end was trimmed by 0 bases and the J gene end by 5 bases; junction bases not matched to a gene: 3. Germline CDR1 and CDR2: SGDLS and YYNGEE. PCR primers comprised 60 Vbeta and 13 Jbeta primers. The repertoire was sequenced with immunoSEQ multiplex PCR; TCRdb's copy has only in-frame clones and lacks some. The data contain over 90,000 clones, approximately 80% of them singletons. The sequencing sample was made of PBMCs. This clonotype originated in a male donor in good health and CMV-seropositive. The chain is built from TRBV9 and TRBJ2-1; 9 bases map to TRBD2. The CDR3 region is CASSVVSGRNNEQFF. Written as DNA, the CDR3 is TGTGCCAGCAGCGTAGTGAGCGGGAGGAACAATGAGCAGTTCTTC.